This TCR beta chain was profiled in a study of radiotherapy plus CTLA-4 blockade in lung cancer. Whole-study context: Patients showed objective responses in 15% to 20% of cases and disease control in just over 30%.

Sequenced by immunoSEQ multiplex PCR; TCRdb stores in-frame clones only, minus some. The table lists around 45,000 clones, roughly four fifths of them singletons. Points from the study as a whole: Dynamics of early blood T cell clones, together with interferon-beta, were reportedly the best predictors of response.

V shed 3 bases and J shed 1 base, with 6 bases lying between them. Per the germline V gene, CDR1 is KGHSH and CDR2 is LQKENI. This CDR3 contains 13 residues. This clone was recorded once. Its antigen is not known. The chain carries TRBV18 and TRBJ1-1; D uncertain. This material consisted of peripheral blood, taken from a patient treated with radiotherapy plus ipilimumab. This TCR was recovered from a human donor with non-small cell lung cancer who had a complete response to radiotherapy plus ipilimumab. CDR3 in amino acids: CASSPSKNTEAFF. CDR3 coding DNA: TGTGCCAGCTCACCTTCCAAGAACACTGAAGCTTTCTTT. The full variable domain, with the rest looked up from reference TRBV18 and TRBJ1-1, is NAGVMQNPRHLVRRRGQEARLRCSPMKGHSHVYWYRQLPEEGLKFMVYLQKENIIDESGMPKERFSAEFPKEGPSILRIQQVVRGDSAAYFCASSPSKNTEAFFGQGTRLTVV.